This TCR beta chain was sequenced during a study of shared clonotypes between healthy human individuals. Study information: CD8 memory received one plate per donor, CD8 naive two, CD4 memory three and CD4 naive three. General study points: When naive CD4 clonotypes were compared across four donors, about 4.9% were shared. Non-shared clonotypes showed lower generation probabilities than clonotypes common to all four donors.

A note on this clone: The antigen remains unidentified.

The germline V gene encodes CDR1 SQVTM and CDR2 ANQGSEA. With 5 bases removed from V and 3 bases from J, the gap between germline ends came to 12 bases. CDR3 length: 13 residues. Authors' processing steps: Filtering differed because ImmunoSEQ produced junction-only sequences that carried no quality scores. Assay used: immunoSEQ multiplex PCR; TCRdb lists only in-frame clones, some missing. That table gives V, J and clone size, and the DNA gave D and trimming. The repertoire includes about 800,000 clones, about 96% of them detected once, and around 0.25% sits in the top ten. Only CD45RO-negative cells positively selected for CCR7 counted as naive CD8 cells, so terminally differentiated effector memory CD45RA+ cells were excluded.

The sequencing sample was made of naive CD8+ T cells sorted from blood. This TCR came from a man aged 25-40 years in good health. This chain links TRBV29-1 with TRBJ2-3; D ambiguous. CDR3 bases: TGCAGCGTTCGGAGCTTATCGACAGATACGCAGTATTTT. As protein: CSVRSLSTDTQYF.